The 20 T cell receptor beta chains listed next were all sequenced from one sample in a study of blood T cell repertoires in COVID-19. The protocol was immunoSEQ multiplex PCR, while the TCRdb copy is restricted to in-frame clones and leaves out a portion. This sample has about 250,000 clones; over 85% occur once, and the top ten carry roughly 4%. What was sequenced was PBMCs or T cells enriched from blood (not recorded which). The origin of the receptors is a woman in her thirties with acute COVID-19.

The V and J genes are TRBV6-1 and TRBJ1-5; 7 nucleotides match TRBD1. The CDR3 is made up of 15 amino acids. The V gene's germline CDR1 is MNHNS and CDR2 SASEGT. The V gene end was trimmed by 0 bases and the J gene end by 2 bases; junction bases not matched to a gene: 1. DNA of the CDR3: TGTGCCAGCAGTGAAGCTACAGGGGGCAATCAGCCCCAGCATTTT. Its protein product is CASSEATGGNQPQHF.

The chain combines TRBV7-6 with TRBJ2-1; 9 bases agree with TRBD1. There are 15 residues in the CDR3. Trimming took 2 bases from V and 4 from J; bases not matched to a gene: 3. CDR1 and CDR2 (germline): SGHVS, FNYEAQ. CDR3 amino acids: CASSLTGGRYNEQFF. DNA for the CDR3: TGTGCCAGCAGCTTAACAGGGGGCAGGTACAATGAGCAGTTCTTC.

This chain uses TRBV7-2 with TRBJ2-3; D unresolved. In germline, CDR1 is SGHTA, CDR2 FQGNSA. Trimming took 6 bases from V and 6 from J, leaving 16 bases between them. The CDR3 runs 14 residues. The CDR3 nucleotides are TGTGCCAGCAGTTCACACCTGCCGAGGGATACGCAGTATTTT. It translates to CASSSHLPRDTQYF.

V is TRBV2 and J is TRBJ2-7; 8 nucleotides line up with TRBD2. Germline V gives CDR1 SNHLY, CDR2 FYNNEI. This CDR3 has 15 residues. V was pared by 6 bases and J by 3 bases, with 10 bases of the junction left unmatched. The CDR3: CASSPRTSLGYEQYF. DNA for the CDR3: TGTGCCAGCAGCCCCCGGACTAGCCTAGGCTACGAGCAGTACTTC.

This sequence joins TRBV24-1 and TRBJ2-6; TRBD1 is a possible D gene (6 bases). The CDR3 consists of 16 residues. The V and J ends lost 4 bases and 1 base respectively, with 10 bases between them. CDR1 and CDR2 from the germline V gene are KGHDR and SFDVKD. The CDR3 region is CATSDPGQSGANVLTF. In DNA, the CDR3 is TGTGCCACCAGTGACCCTGGACAGTCTGGGGCCAACGTCCTGACTTTC.

This clone was seen just once. The chain employs TRBV7-9 and TRBJ2-3, with TRBD1 matching over 7 bases. The CDR3 extends over 14 amino acids. Trimming at V came to 5 bases and at J to 2 bases, leaving 4 bases not matched to a gene. Per germline, CDR1 SEHNR and CDR2 FQNEAQ (reference sequence). CDR3 nucleotides: TGTGCCAGCAGCCCGGGACAGTTCACAGATACGCAGTATTTT. This sequence encodes CASSPGQFTDTQYF.

The chain uses TRBV29-1 and TRBJ1-2, with TRBD1 identical over 8 bases. Germline assignment: CDR1 SQVTM and CDR2 ANQGSEA. V lost 4 bases, J lost 1 base, and 5 bases stayed unmatched. The CDR3 has 14 amino acids. The CDR3 reads CSVVRDRNNYGYTF. Written as DNA, the CDR3 is TGCAGCGTTGTAAGGGACAGGAATAACTATGGCTACACCTTC.

The gene calls are TRBV27 and TRBJ1-5; D is possibly TRBD1 (5 bases). Germline CDR1 reads MNHEY; CDR2 reads SMNVEV (reference sequence). The V gene lost 11 bases and the J gene lost 3 bases, with 14 bases spanning the gap. This CDR3 comprises 13 residues. CDR3 region: CASWGVDNQPQHF. CDR3 coding DNA: TGTGCCTCCTGGGGGGTCGACAATCAGCCCCAGCATTTT.

The gene calls are TRBV9 and TRBJ2-2; TRBD1 agrees at 8 bases. V shed 3 bases and J 3 bases; nucleotides not matched to a gene: 10. There are 17 residues in the CDR3. Germline values: CDR1 SGDLS, CDR2 YYNGEE. Written as DNA, the CDR3 is TGTGCCAGCAGCGACCCGGAACAGGGGGAAGACACCGGGGAGCTGTTTTTT. As protein: CASSDPEQGEDTGELFF.

The genes are TRBV9 and TRBJ1-3; D ambiguous. The V end was cut by 3 bases, the J end by 0 bases, with 22 bases between. CDR3 length equals 19 residues. Germline loops: CDR1 SGDLS, CDR2 YYNGEE. CDR3 nucleotide sequence: TGTGCCAGCAGCGCCCCGGCGGGAGTTAAAGAGAGCTCTGGAAACACCATATATTTT. Protein product: CASSAPAGVKESSGNTIYF.

The chain uses TRBV24-1 and TRBJ1-2, with 7 bases lining up with TRBD1. Trimming at V came to 4 bases and at J to 8 bases, leaving 9 bases not matched to a gene. The CDR3 spans 14 residues. The germline gives CDR1 KGHDR, CDR2 SFDVKD. CDR3 sequence reads: CATSEQGQPVGYTF. The DNA of the CDR3 is TGTGCCACCAGTGAACAGGGACAGCCGGTGGGCTACACCTTC.

This chain joins TRBV6-2 or TRBV6-3 and TRBJ2-7; the match to TRBD2 covers 10 bases. The V segment lost 6 bases and the J segment 5 bases; nucleotides outside the gene matches: 13. Germline CDR1 MNHEY, CDR2 SVGEGT. The CDR3 runs 16 residues. The CDR3 DNA sequence: TGTGCCAGCAGCCCTAGTCGGCTAGCGGGGGATGACGAGCAGTACTTC. Amino acid sequence: CASSPSRLAGDDEQYF.

This clone was seen just once. V gene TRBV7-2 combines with J gene TRBJ2-1; 7 bases are shared with TRBD1. Germline V gene data show CDR1 as SGHTA and CDR2 as FQGNSA. The V segment lost 2 bases and the J segment 4 bases; nucleotides outside the gene matches: 8. The CDR3 has 16 residues. CDR3 residues: CASSLRIGTAYNEQFF. The DNA for the CDR3 is TGTGCCAGCAGCTTAAGAATTGGGACAGCTTACAATGAGCAGTTCTTC.

The J gene is TRBJ2-2, the V gene TRBV19, with 7 positions matching TRBD2. CDR1 LNHDA and CDR2 SQIVND come from the germline V gene (reference sequence). The CDR3 is made up of 14 amino acids. The V segment lost 5 bases and the J segment 3 bases; nucleotides outside the gene matches: 3. CDR3 in DNA: TGTGCCAGTAGTGGGAGCGGGGACACCGGGGAGCTGTTTTTT. Residues: CASSGSGDTGELFF.

The chain is built from TRBV29-1 and TRBJ1-4; no definite D call. CDR3 length: 14 amino acids. CDR1 and CDR2 (germline): SQVTM, ANQGSEA. The V and J ends lost 1 base and 8 bases respectively, with 14 bases between them. As DNA, the CDR3 is TGCAGCGTTGAAGGGGGAGGGAGTGGGGAAAAACTGTTTTTT. It yields the protein CSVEGGGSGEKLFF.

The chain's CDR3 is CASSHLDREVDGYTF. CDR3 in DNA: TGTGCCAGCAGCCACCTGGACAGGGAGGTCGATGGCTACACCTTC. V and J are TRBV14 and TRBJ1-2; 8 positions match TRBD1. From germline, CDR1 is SGHDN and CDR2 FVKESK. Trimming removed 3 bases from V and 6 bases from J; junction bases left unmatched: 9. The CDR3 covers 15 residues.

The V gene is TRBV7-2, the J gene TRBJ2-1, with no clear D. Germline V gene sequence: CDR1 SGHTA, CDR2 FQGNSA. Trimming stripped 3 bases from V and 7 bases from J, with 22 bases between. The CDR3 has 17 residues. The CDR3 reads CASSFDGLSLVRNEQFF. In nucleotides, the CDR3 is TGTGCCAGCAGCTTCGACGGTTTGTCCCTAGTCCGAAATGAGCAGTTCTTC.

The J gene is TRBJ2-2, the V gene TRBV27, with TRBD2 identical over 12 bases. This CDR3 region has 20 residues. The ends lost 0 bases at V and 0 bases at J; junction bases unmatched: 8. The V gene's germline CDR1 is MNHEY and CDR2 SMNVEV (reference sequence). The CDR3 DNA is TGTGCCAGCAGTTTATCCCTCGGACTAGCGGGGATTTCGAACACCGGGGAGCTGTTTTTT. Its translation: CASSLSLGLAGISNTGELFF.

The chain couples TRBV19 to TRBJ1-5; TRBD1 is a possible D gene (5 bases). V was cut by 5 bases and J by 4 bases, with 12 bases left in between. Germline-derived CDR1 and CDR2 are LNHDA and SQIVND (reference sequence). The CDR3 contains 14 residues. CDR3 sequence: CASSPLDKNQPQHF. The CDR3 coding sequence is TGTGCCAGTAGTCCCCTGGACAAGAATCAGCCCCAGCATTTT.

The CDR3 reads CSASGGFEQYF. The CDR3 nucleotides are TGCAGTGCTAGCGGGGGGTTCGAGCAGTACTTC. The genes are TRBV20-1 and TRBJ2-7, with TRBD2 matching over 7 bases. This CDR3 comprises 11 residues. With 3 bases clipped from V and 6 bases from J, the junction kept 2 bases outside the gene matches. Germline CDR1 is DFQATT and CDR2 is SNEGSKA (reference sequence).